The clone carrying this T cell receptor (beta chain) was recorded a few times. Its antigen is currently unknown. This sample is drawn from a study of T cells in Graves' hyperthyroidism and ophthalmopathy. RNA transcripts yielded amplified TCR beta CDR3 regions. In the first-round RT-PCR of the TCR CDR3, the HTBI primer set was used. TCRdb analysed the multiplex PCR reads with MiXCR anew, one entry per CDR3 protein. The table lists approximately 360,000 distinct CDR3 sequences, approximately 25% of them singletons, with less than 75% in the top ten. Study outcomes and limitations: Most clonotypes expanded in thyroid above 0.001 were likewise present in blood.

V lost 6 bases and J lost 0, with 18 bases in between. Germline CDR1 is KGHSH and CDR2 is LQKENI. CDR3 length: 16 amino acids. The clonotype was recovered from a man aged 50 to 59 with Graves' hyperthyroidism. The sequenced material came from blood. The V call is TRBV18, the J call TRBJ2-7; a possible D gene is TRBD1 (5 bases). CDR3 DNA: TGTGCCAGCTCCTTCGGCAGGGCCCTATACTCCTACGAGCAGTACTTC. Translating it yields CASSFGRALYSYEQYF.